Following are 32 T cell receptor beta chains from one sample sequenced in a study of neurological immune-mediated disorders. MiXCR was run by TCRdb on the 5' RACE reads, yielding one entry per CDR3 protein. The sample has under 50,000 distinct CDR3 sequences; more than 9% are singletons. The sequenced sample was CD4+ T cells from blood. The receptors were sampled from a woman in her twenties or thirties with HTLV-1-associated myelopathy (HAM/TSP).

This clonotype showed up many times. The V and J genes are TRBV10-1 and TRBJ1-5, with 9 nucleotides matching TRBD1. V lost 9 bases to trimming and J lost 0 bases; unmatched junction nucleotides: 15. This CDR3 is 18 amino acids long. The V gene's germline CDR1 is WNHNN and CDR2 SYGVQD (reference sequence). DNA of the CDR3: TGCGCCAGTAAAACCGTGGGACAGGGTCAGGATAGCAATCAGCCCCAGCATTTT. Amino acid sequence: CASKTVGQGQDSNQPQHF.

This clonotype was recorded at least ten times. The rearrangement joins TRBV6-2 or TRBV6-3 to TRBJ2-5; either TRBD1 or TRBD2 may supply D (6 bases each). This CDR3 is 20 amino acids long. V dropped 0 bases and J dropped 1 base, with 24 bases sitting between them. The V gene's germline CDR1 is MNHEY and CDR2 SVGEGT. The CDR3 region is CASSYSIDGGTGAIQETQYF. CDR3 DNA sequence: TGTGCCAGCAGTTACTCGATCGACGGCGGGACGGGGGCGATCCAAGAGACCCAGTACTTC.

In its sample, this clonotype was seen many times. The V gene is TRBV20-1, the J gene TRBJ1-2, with D possibly being TRBD1 (5 bases). This CDR3 has 13 residues. Germline V gene lookup returns CDR1 DFQATT and CDR2 SNEGSKA (reference sequence). V gave up 5 bases and J gave up 3 bases, with 13 bases separating them. CDR3 sequence: CSAPTRGDYGYTF. DNA for the CDR3: TGCAGTGCTCCCACGCGGGGGGACTATGGCTACACCTTC.

This clonotype showed up many times. V gene TRBV19 combines with J gene TRBJ1-4; TRBD1 matches at 7 bases. Germline V CDR1 and CDR2: LNHDA, SQIVND (reference sequence). The J segment lost 8 bases and the V segment lost 4 bases, leaving 7 bases of the junction unmatched. This CDR3 has 14 amino acids. The DNA of the CDR3 is TGTGCCAGTAGTAAGGGACAGCGAGGAGAAAAACTGTTTTTT. It specifies CASSKGQRGEKLFF.

This clonotype was observed at least ten times. This chain connects TRBV5-1 to TRBJ1-6; no definite D call. The germline V gene has CDR1 SGHRS and CDR2 YFSETQ. V gave up 0 bases and J gave up 6 bases, with 13 bases separating them. CDR3 length: 16 residues. The CDR3 bases are TGCGCCAGCAGCTTGGAGGGCAGGAGCCGTAATTCACCCCTCCACTTT. It encodes CASSLEGRSRNSPLHF.

This clonotype appeared many times. The chain carries TRBV20-1 and TRBJ2-2, with D maybe TRBD2 (6 bases). There are 17 residues in the CDR3. The germline V gene encodes CDR1 DFQATT and CDR2 SNEGSKA (reference sequence). Between the trimmed V and J ends, which lost 1 base and 7 bases, there was a span of 22 bases. The CDR3 sequence is CSARGGTNPRNVGELFF. Here the CDR3 DNA reads TGCAGTGCTAGAGGCGGGACGAATCCCCGAAACGTCGGGGAGCTGTTTTTT.

The table lists this clonotype with many counts. CDR3 protein: CASSQAFTDTQYF. The DNA of the CDR3 is TGTGCCAGTAGCCAAGCCTTCACAGATACGCAGTATTTT. This chain joins TRBV19 and TRBJ2-3; no clear D gene. This CDR3 contains 13 residues. The V gene lost 6 bases and the J gene lost 2 bases, with 9 bases spanning the gap. Germline CDR1 is LNHDA and CDR2 is SQIVND (reference sequence).

This clonotype was counted at least ten times. The J gene is TRBJ2-1, the V gene TRBV11-2, with D perhaps matching TRBD2 (6 bases). The germline V gene has CDR1 SGHAT and CDR2 FQNNGV. The CDR3 totals 13 residues. The germline V and J ends were trimmed by 4 bases and 6 bases, with 10 bases remaining between them. In nucleotides, the CDR3 is TGTGCCAGCAGCTCAATGGGGGGCAATGAGCAGTTCTTC. As protein: CASSSMGGNEQFF.

This clonotype was recorded many times. The V call is TRBV11-2, the J call TRBJ2-1; D gene ambiguous. The CDR3 is 10 amino acids. Germline V CDR1 and CDR2: SGHAT, FQNNGV. The V end was cut by 5 bases, the J end by 7 bases, with 3 bases between. The CDR3 sequence: CASSRNEQFF. The CDR3 region has the DNA TGTGCCAGCAGCCGGAATGAGCAGTTCTTC.

This clonotype appeared a few times. This rearrangement joins TRBV12-3 or TRBV12-4 to TRBJ1-5, with a possible D match to TRBD1 (5 bases). Between the trimmed V and J ends, which lost 7 bases and 5 bases, there was a span of 18 bases. The CDR3 contains 15 residues. The CDR3 DNA reads as TGTGCCAGCATTTTTTTTTCGGGGGTCGATCAGCCCCAGCATTTT. Its translation is CASIFFSGVDQPQHF.

This clonotype was counted at least ten times. This rearrangement joins TRBV5-1 to TRBJ2-2; D is unclear. V was pared by 5 bases and J by 4 bases, with 9 bases between. This CDR3 region has 13 residues. Germline V gives CDR1 SGHRS, CDR2 YFSETQ. CDR3 bases: TGCGCCAGCAGGGAGCCGAGCACCGGGGAGCTGTTTTTT. Translation gives CASREPSTGELFF.

This chain links TRBV29-1 with TRBJ2-2; 7 positions agree with TRBD1. Germline CDR1 is SQVTM and CDR2 is ANQGSEA. The CDR3 extends over 14 amino acids. After removal of 7 bases from V and 12 bases from J, the junction contained 17 bases not matched to a gene. The CDR3 DNA follows: TGCAGCGGGAAGACAGGGATGGGCACAGGGAAGCTGTTTTTT. Translated: CSGKTGMGTGKLFF.

This clonotype was recorded at least ten times. V usage is TRBV7-9 and J usage is TRBJ2-2, with TRBD2 as a possible D gene (5 bases). Germline V gives CDR1 SEHNR, CDR2 FQNEAQ (reference sequence). Trimming removed 4 bases at V and 8 bases at J, with 17 bases between. The CDR3 spans 15 residues. The DNA of the CDR3 is TGTGCCAGCAGCTCCCGCCCCGGGGAAAGAGGGGAGCTGTTTTTT. Its protein product is CASSSRPGERGELFF.

This chain uses TRBV6-2 or TRBV6-3 with TRBJ1-5, with 7 bases lining up with TRBD1. The J segment lost 6 bases and the V segment lost 1 base, leaving 9 bases of the junction unmatched. The CDR3 sequence is 16 residues long. The germline CDR1 and CDR2 sequences are MNHEY and SVGEGT. The CDR3 DNA sequence: TGTGCCAGCAGTTACTGGCCTACAGGGGCCTTTCAGCCCCAGCATTTT. It is translated as CASSYWPTGAFQPQHF.

This clonotype was observed at least ten times. The chain recombines TRBV14 with TRBJ1-1; D remains ambiguous. Germline V gives CDR1 SGHDN, CDR2 FVKESK. V lost 0 bases and J lost 1, with 9 bases in between. The CDR3 is 15 residues long. The CDR3 is CASSQESRRNTEAFF. In DNA form, the CDR3 reads TGTGCCAGCAGCCAAGAGTCGCGGAGGAACACTGAAGCTTTCTTT.

This clonotype has a count of ten or more. J is TRBJ1-1 and V is TRBV11-2; D is unclear. The CDR3 runs to 15 residues. Germline V CDR1 and CDR2: SGHAT, FQNNGV. V was clipped by 1 base and J by 2 bases, with 11 bases between them. CDR3 protein: CASSLGEGRNTEAFF. The CDR3, as DNA: TGTGCCAGCAGCTTAGGGGAGGGAAGAAACACTGAAGCTTTCTTT. The full variable domain, completed using reference TRBV11-2 and TRBJ1-1, is EAGVAQSPRYKIIEKRQSVAFWCNPISGHATLYWYQQILGQGPKLLIQFQNNGVVDDSQLPKDRFSAERLKGVDSTLKIQPAKLEDSAVYLCASSLGEGRNTEAFFGQGTRLTVV.

This clonotype was counted at least ten times. The chain has TRBV20-1 and TRBJ2-1; 10 nucleotides line up with TRBD1. V trimming: 0 bases; J trimming: 5 bases; junction bases outside the gene matches: 10. The germline V gene has CDR1 DFQATT and CDR2 SNEGSKA (reference sequence). The CDR3 consists of 17 residues. The DNA for the CDR3 is TGCAGTGCTAGAGATTCTTGGCGGGACAGGGGTGACAATGAGCAGTTCTTC. Its translation: CSARDSWRDRGDNEQFF.

This clonotype was counted ten times or more. The chain links TRBV20-1 to TRBJ2-1; 9 bases agree with TRBD2. Germline CDR1 reads DFQATT; CDR2 reads SNEGSKA (reference sequence). This CDR3 comprises 17 residues. V lost 1 base and J lost 6; bases outside the gene matches: 13. The CDR3 bases are TGCAGTGCTAGAGTCCCCCGCTGGGCGGGGGGGATCAATGAGCAGTTCTTC. Translation: CSARVPRWAGGINEQFF.

The table lists this clonotype with many counts. V is TRBV10-3 and J is TRBJ1-3, with 8 positions matching TRBD1. The CDR3 contains 16 residues. V lost 8 bases, J lost 7 bases, and 16 bases stayed unmatched. CDR1 and CDR2 (germline): ENHRY, SYGVKD. CDR3: CAIGTTDRGIGNTIYF. CDR3 DNA sequence: TGTGCCATCGGAACGACTGACAGGGGCATTGGGAACACCATATATTTT.

This rearrangement joins TRBV7-2 to TRBJ1-2; D ambiguous. The V gene's germline CDR1 is SGHTA and CDR2 FQGNSA. The CDR3 contains 13 residues. The V gene lost 5 bases and the J gene lost 3 bases, with 10 bases spanning the gap. CDR3 DNA sequence: TGTGCCAGCAGCGCCGGACGGGACTATGGCTACACCTTC. Its translation is CASSAGRDYGYTF.

This clonotype was recorded many times. J is TRBJ1-2 and V is TRBV20-1, with D tentatively TRBD1 (5 bases). Germline V lookup: CDR1 DFQATT, CDR2 SNEGSKA (reference sequence). Trimming removed 7 bases at V and 0 bases at J, with 9 bases between. The CDR3 is made up of 12 amino acids. CDR3 nucleotide sequence: TGCAGTGTGCGGGGGGCTAACTATGGCTACACCTTC. Its protein is CSVRGANYGYTF.

This clonotype has at least ten counts. V gene TRBV12-3 or TRBV12-4 combines with J gene TRBJ1-2; D is possibly TRBD1 (6 bases). The CDR3 covers 14 residues. Trimming took 2 bases from V and 3 from J, leaving 10 bases between them. The chain's CDR3 is CASSLSGGHYGYTF. In DNA form, the CDR3 reads TGTGCCAGCAGTTTAAGCGGGGGCCACTATGGCTACACCTTC.

The table lists this clonotype with many counts. The chain employs TRBV5-6 and TRBJ2-3; tentatively, D is TRBD1 or TRBD2 (5 bases each). V dropped 1 base and J dropped 7 bases, with 16 bases sitting between them. The CDR3 runs 15 residues. The germline V gene encodes CDR1 SGHDT and CDR2 YYEEEE. CDR3 DNA sequence: TGTGCCAGCAGCTTGTATCAGGGCACGGGGAATACGCAGTATTTT. Its protein is CASSLYQGTGNTQYF.

This clonotype was counted many times. The J gene is TRBJ1-3, the V gene TRBV20-1; a possible D gene is TRBD1 (6 bases). Germline lookup yields CDR1 DFQATT and CDR2 SNEGSKA (reference sequence). This CDR3 is 18 amino acids long. Deletions cut 0 bases from V and 0 bases from J, with 18 bases between. DNA for the CDR3: TGCAGTGCTAGAGATGGGGGCCTTCTGGGACACTCTGGAAACACCATATATTTT. Protein product: CSARDGGLLGHSGNTIYF.

This clonotype came up many times. The chain joins TRBV5-1 to TRBJ1-1; possibly TRBD1 for D (5 bases). The CDR3 is 14 residues long. Deletions cut 4 bases from V and 1 base from J, with 11 bases between. Per germline, CDR1 SGHRS and CDR2 YFSETQ. Written as DNA, the CDR3 is TGCGCCAGCAGCGGGGCTACAGCGAACACTGAAGCTTTCTTT. Encoded protein: CASSGATANTEAFF.

The sample holds many counts of this clonotype. The chain uses TRBV5-1 and TRBJ2-3, with 7 positions matching TRBD1. Unmatched junction bases numbered 11, after V lost 7 bases and J lost 6 bases. This CDR3 spans 14 amino acids. CDR1 is SGHRS and CDR2 is YFSETQ in the germline V gene. This CDR3 reads CASFQAGGTDTQYF. The CDR3 DNA follows: TGCGCCAGCTTCCAGGCAGGGGGTACGGATACGCAGTATTTT.

Many counts were recorded for this clonotype. The V call is TRBV5-1, the J call TRBJ1-1, with no clear D. Per the germline V gene, CDR1 is SGHRS and CDR2 is YFSETQ. Trimming stripped 0 bases from V and 1 base from J, with 7 bases between. The CDR3 totals 14 residues. In DNA form, the CDR3 reads TGCGCCAGCAGCTTGGGGCGGCAGAACACTGAAGCTTTCTTT. It translates to CASSLGRQNTEAFF. Full variable domain (remainder filled in from reference TRBV5-1 and TRBJ1-1): KAGVTQTPRYLIKTRGQQVTLSCSPISGHRSVSWYQQTPGQGLQFLFEYFSETQRNKGNFPGRFSGRQFSNSRSEMNVSTLELGDSALYLCASSLGRQNTEAFFGQGTRLTVV.

This clonotype has at least ten counts. V is TRBV7-2 and J is TRBJ2-1, with no clear D. This CDR3 region has 17 residues. Trimming pared 5 bases from V and 1 base from J, leaving 18 bases between. Germline values: CDR1 SGHTA, CDR2 FQGNSA. The CDR3 is CASSPVGQAESYNEQFF. CDR3 coding DNA: TGTGCCAGCAGCCCCGTAGGCCAGGCTGAATCCTACAATGAGCAGTTCTTC.

This clonotype occurred many times. The genes are TRBV19 and TRBJ2-1; 10 positions agree with TRBD2. Germline V gene data show CDR1 as LNHDA and CDR2 as SQIVND (reference sequence). The length of the CDR3 is 18 residues. Losses at the gene ends were 5 bases for V and 6 bases for J; bases not matched to a gene: 16. The CDR3 protein is CASSSRPSGGARRNEQFF. CDR3 in DNA: TGTGCCAGTAGTTCCCGGCCGAGCGGGGGGGCCCGACGCAATGAGCAGTTCTTC. The entire variable domain, with the rest obtained from reference TRBV19 and TRBJ2-1, is as follows: DGGITQSPKYLFRKEGQNVTLSCEQNLNHDAMYWYRQDPGQGLRLIYYSQIVNDFQKGDIAEGYSVSREKKESFPLTVTSAQKNPTAFYLCASSSRPSGGARRNEQFFGPGTRLTVL.

This clonotype was found many times. This chain links TRBV5-1 with TRBJ1-1; maybe TRBD1 (6 bases). Per germline, CDR1 SGHRS and CDR2 YFSETQ. Trimming took 2 bases from V and 0 from J, leaving 11 bases between them. The length of the CDR3 is 15 residues. The CDR3 protein is CASSFTGYMNTEAFF. CDR3 in DNA: TGCGCCAGCAGCTTTACAGGGTACATGAACACTGAAGCTTTCTTT.

This clonotype was found many times. The chain combines TRBV20-1 with TRBJ1-1; a possible D gene is TRBD1 (6 bases). The CDR3 extends over 16 amino acids. V lost 6 bases and J lost 0, with 20 bases in between. CDR1 and CDR2 from the germline V gene are DFQATT and SNEGSKA (reference sequence). Written as DNA, the CDR3 is TGCAGTGCCCACCCCCGGGCAGGGGCCATGAACACTGAAGCTTTCTTT. It yields the protein CSAHPRAGAMNTEAFF.

The table lists this clonotype with many counts. This chain links TRBV5-6 with TRBJ2-7; no firm D call. V was cut by 0 bases and J by 6 bases, with 13 bases left in between. Germline lookup yields CDR1 SGHDT and CDR2 YYEEEE. CDR3 size: 14 residues. The CDR3 nucleotides are TGTGCCAGCAGCTTGGGACGCGGCTTTCCCGAGCAGTACTTC. Its protein is CASSLGRGFPEQYF.